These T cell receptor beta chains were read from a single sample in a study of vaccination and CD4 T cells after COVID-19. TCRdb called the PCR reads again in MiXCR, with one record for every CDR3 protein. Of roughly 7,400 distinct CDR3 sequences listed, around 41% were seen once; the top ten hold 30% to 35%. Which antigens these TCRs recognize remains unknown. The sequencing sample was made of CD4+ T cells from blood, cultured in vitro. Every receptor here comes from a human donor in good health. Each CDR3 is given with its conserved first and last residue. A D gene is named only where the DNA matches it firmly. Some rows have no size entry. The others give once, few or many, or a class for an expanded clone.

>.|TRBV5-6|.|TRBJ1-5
CASSLASGHQPQHF
TGTGCCAGCAGCTTGGCCTCGGGCCATCAGCCCCAGCATTTT
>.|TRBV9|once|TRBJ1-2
CASNRVGNYGYTF
TGTGCCAGCAACAGGGTTGGGAACTATGGCTACACCTTC
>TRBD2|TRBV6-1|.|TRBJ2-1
CASGGLAGVNEQFF
TGTGCCAGCGGGGGACTAGCGGGGGTTAATGAGCAGTTCTTC
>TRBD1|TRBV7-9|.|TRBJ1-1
CASSLPGQGETEAFF
TGTGCCAGCAGCCTACCCGGACAGGGGGAGACTGAAGCTTTCTTT
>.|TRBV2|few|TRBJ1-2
CASNTEANYGYTF
TGTGCCAGCAATACAGAGGCTAACTATGGCTACACCTTC
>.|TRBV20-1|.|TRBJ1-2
CSASQGMDRYGYTF
TGCAGTGCTAGCCAGGGTATGGACCGATATGGCTACACCTTC
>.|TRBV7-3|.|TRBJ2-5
CTSSLNGGEETQYF
TGTACCAGCAGCTTAAACGGGGGAGAAGAGACCCAGTACTTC
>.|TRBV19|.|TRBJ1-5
CASSSRTVNQPQHF
TGTGCCAGTAGTAGTCGAACAGTCAATCAGCCCCAGCATTTT
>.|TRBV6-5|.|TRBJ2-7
CASSYSQGPPYEQYF
TGTGCCAGCAGTTACTCCCAGGGCCCTCCCTACGAGCAGTACTTC
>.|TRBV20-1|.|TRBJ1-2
CSAGWGSGDYGYTF
TGCAGTGCCGGGTGGGGAAGTGGGGACTATGGCTACACCTTC
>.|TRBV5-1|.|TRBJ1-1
CASSLEAPTEAFF
TGCGCCAGCAGCTTGGAGGCACCGACTGAAGCTTTCTTT
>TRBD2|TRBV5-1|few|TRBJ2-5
CASSPLGRGGGETQYF
TGCGCCAGCAGCCCCCTCGGGCGGGGGGGAGGAGAGACCCAGTACTTC
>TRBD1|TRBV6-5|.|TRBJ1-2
CASSYSYAGQGAGYTF
TGTGCCAGCAGTTACTCGTATGCCGGACAGGGGGCCGGCTACACCTTC
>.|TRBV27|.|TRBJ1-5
CASSLGGRGGNQPQHF
TGTGCCAGCAGTTTAGGGGGGAGGGGGGGCAATCAGCCCCAGCATTTT
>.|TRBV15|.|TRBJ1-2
CATSREARINYGYTF
TGTGCCACCAGCAGAGAGGCCAGAATTAACTATGGCTACACCTTC
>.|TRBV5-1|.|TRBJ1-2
CASSLAQTGSGYTF
TGCGCCAGCAGCTTGGCCCAGACAGGTAGTGGCTACACCTTC
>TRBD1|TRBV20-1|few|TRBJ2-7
CSARNPGQGAYEQYF
TGCAGTGCTCGTAATCCGGGACAGGGGGCTTACGAGCAGTACTTC
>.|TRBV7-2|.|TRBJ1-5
CASSLGGASNQPQHF
TGTGCCAGCAGCTTAGGGGGAGCCTCTAATCAGCCCCAGCATTTT
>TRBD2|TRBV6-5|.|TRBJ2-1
CASSFSGGANEQFF
TGTGCCAGCAGTTTTAGCGGGGGGGCAAATGAGCAGTTCTTC
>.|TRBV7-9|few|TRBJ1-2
CASSSLRDVGYGYTF
TGTGCCAGCAGCTCCCTGCGGGACGTAGGCTATGGCTACACCTTC
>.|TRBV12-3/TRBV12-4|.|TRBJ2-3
CAINGDDTDTQYF
TGTGCCATCAATGGGGACGACACAGATACGCAGTATTTT
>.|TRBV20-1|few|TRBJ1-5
CSASRGRDYSNQPQHF
TGCAGTGCTAGCAGAGGCAGGGACTATAGCAATCAGCCCCAGCATTTT
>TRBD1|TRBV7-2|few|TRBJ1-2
CASSPLRGQGGGYTF
TGTGCCAGCAGTCCGCTCCGTGGGCAGGGGGGTGGCTACACCTTC
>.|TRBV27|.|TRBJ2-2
CASSLSGWGNTGELFF
TGTGCCAGCAGTTTATCGGGTTGGGGAAACACCGGGGAGCTGTTTTTT
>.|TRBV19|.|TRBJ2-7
CASSMRGSSYEQYF
TGTGCCAGTAGTATGCGAGGCAGCTCCTACGAGCAGTACTTC
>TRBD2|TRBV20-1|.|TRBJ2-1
CSAGELAGPYNEQFF
TGCAGTGCAGGAGAACTAGCGGGGCCCTACAATGAGCAGTTCTTC
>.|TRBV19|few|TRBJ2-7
CASTLTDGYEQYF
TGTGCCAGTACCCTGACAGACGGCTACGAGCAGTACTTC
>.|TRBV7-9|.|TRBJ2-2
CASCLVVNTGELFF
TGTGCCAGTTGTCTTGTGGTGAACACCGGGGAGCTGTTTTTT
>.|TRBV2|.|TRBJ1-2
CASTSGVPGGYTF
TGTGCCAGCACCTCAGGGGTCCCAGGCGGCTACACCTTC
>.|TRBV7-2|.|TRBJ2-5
CASSLGIVKQGETQYF
TGTGCCAGCAGCTTAGGGATAGTCAAGCAGGGGGAGACCCAGTACTTC
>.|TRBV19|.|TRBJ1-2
CASSPGRVYGYTF
TGTGCCAGTAGTCCTGGACGGGTTTATGGCTACACCTTC
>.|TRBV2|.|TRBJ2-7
CASSEQTIYEQYF
TGTGCCAGCAGTGAACAGACCATCTACGAGCAGTACTTC
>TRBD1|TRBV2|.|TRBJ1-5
CASTPGQSNQPQHF
TGTGCCAGCACCCCGGGACAGAGCAATCAGCCCCAGCATTTT
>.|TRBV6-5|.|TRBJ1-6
CASSYNQGEGSPLHF
TGTGCCAGCAGTTATAATCAGGGTGAGGGCTCACCCCTCCACTTT
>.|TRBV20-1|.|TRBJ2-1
CSARGYEQFF
TGCAGTGCTAGAGGATATGAGCAGTTCTTC
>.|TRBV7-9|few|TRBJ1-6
CASSLDARSNSPLHF
TGTGCCAGCAGCTTAGATGCCAGGAGCAATTCACCCCTCCACTTT
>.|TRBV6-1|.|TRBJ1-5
CASTAIAGSNQPQHF
TGTGCCAGCACCGCGATCGCGGGTAGCAATCAGCCCCAGCATTTT
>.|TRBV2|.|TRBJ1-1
CASSEGTREAFF
TGTGCCAGCAGTGAGGGTACCAGGGAGGCTTTCTTT
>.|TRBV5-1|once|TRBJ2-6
CASSPSGVRANVLTF
TGCGCCAGCAGCCCATCGGGGGTTCGGGCCAACGTCCTGACTTTC
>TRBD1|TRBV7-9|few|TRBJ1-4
CASSIGTAEKLFF
TGTGCCAGCAGCATCGGGACAGCCGAAAAACTGTTTTTT
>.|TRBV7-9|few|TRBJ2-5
CASSQAWETQYF
TGTGCCAGCAGCCAGGCGTGGGAGACCCAGTACTTC
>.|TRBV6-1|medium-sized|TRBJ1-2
CASTQNYGYTF
TGTGCCAGCACCCAGAACTATGGCTACACCTTC
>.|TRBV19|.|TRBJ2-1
CASSIPDNEQFF
TGTGCCAGTAGTATTCCCGACAATGAGCAGTTCTTC
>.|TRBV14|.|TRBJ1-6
CASSLFASPLHF
TGTGCCAGCAGCCTGTTTGCCTCACCCCTCCACTTT
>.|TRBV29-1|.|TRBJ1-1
CSVEGGVAFF
TGCAGCGTCGAGGGGGGAGTAGCTTTCTTT
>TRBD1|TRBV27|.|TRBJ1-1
CASSLMTGANTEAFF
TGTGCCAGCAGTTTAATGACAGGGGCGAACACTGAAGCTTTCTTT
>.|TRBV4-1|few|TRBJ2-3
CASSQDRWDSTDTQYF
TGCGCCAGCAGCCAAGATCGGTGGGACAGCACAGATACGCAGTATTTT
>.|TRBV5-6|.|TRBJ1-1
CASSLGVYTEAFF
TGTGCCAGCAGCTTGGGGGTATACACTGAAGCTTTCTTT
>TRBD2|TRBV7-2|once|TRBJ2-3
CASSLRASGRTDTQYF
TGTGCCAGCAGCTTACGGGCTAGCGGGCGCACAGATACGCAGTATTTT
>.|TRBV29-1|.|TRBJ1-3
CSVGTSGNTIYF
TGCAGCGTTGGGACTTCTGGAAACACCATATATTTT
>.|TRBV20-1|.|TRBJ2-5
CSADLETQYF
TGCAGTGCAGACCTAGAGACCCAGTACTTC
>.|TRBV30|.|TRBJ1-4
CAWSLVLGEKLFF
TGTGCCTGGAGTTTGGTGTTGGGTGAAAAACTGTTTTTT